This is a list of T cell receptor beta chains from one sample in a study of CXCR3-negative and CXCR3-positive naive CD8 T cells. TCRdb processed the 5' RACE reads again and assigns one entry to each CDR3 protein, with no DNA. Across 150,000 or so distinct CDR3 sequences, the top ten clones capture just under 0.5% of the sample. The specimen sequenced was naive CXCR3+ CD8+ T cells from blood. These receptor sequences come from a human donor in good health. Some clones in this sample may be carry-over from other donors' samples. Both conserved end residues are part of each CDR3.

>19|TRBV4-3|TRBJ2-1
CASSQERGSGGPAGNEQFF
>14|TRBV9|TRBJ2-7
CASSAGTVDYEQYF
>14|TRBV5-6|TRBJ2-7
CASSLPSGGYEQYF
>13|TRBV29-1|TRBJ1-5
CSVGQGLNQPQHF
>14|TRBV20-1|TRBJ2-3
CSARPRPSTDTQYF
>15|TRBV10-3|TRBJ2-3
CAIGVEGGFTDTQYF
>15|TRBV28|TRBJ1-5
CASSLYRGSNQPQHF
>14|TRBV13|TRBJ2-7
CASTPLTGTGVPHF
>15|TRBV6-5|TRBJ1-1
CASSSPSLMNTEAFF
>15|TRBV9|TRBJ2-1
CASSAGLPSYNEQFF
>16|TRBV6-5|TRBJ2-3
CASNPTLAEITDTQYF
>16|TRBV6-6|TRBJ2-1
CASRTTPLAGYNEQFF
>15|TRBV28|TRBJ2-1
CASSPGTGFVNEQFF
>15|TRBV25-1|TRBJ2-1
CASSPRTGWNNEQFF
>15|TRBV13|TRBJ2-7
CASSSRTSGRYEQYF
>12|TRBV9|TRBJ2-3
CASSVPGDTQYF
>11|TRBV19|TRBJ2-7
CASSSGTEQYF
>15|TRBV18|TRBJ2-5
CASSPPWTRSETQYF